This T cell receptor (beta chain) was captured by sequencing in a study of T cells in Graves' hyperthyroidism and ophthalmopathy. What was amplified from RNA transcripts were TCR beta CDR3 regions. Using the HTBI primer set, a first-round RT-PCR was run on the TCR CDR3. TCRdb independently ran MiXCR on the multiplex PCR reads; one entry per CDR3 protein. The data show hundreds of thousands of distinct CDR3 sequences, with roughly 45% seen just once and about 7% held by the top ten. Germline CDR1 DFQATT, CDR2 SNEGSKA (reference sequence). The CDR3 consists of 14 residues. Trimming took 2 bases from V and 5 from J; bases not matched to a gene: 3.

The gene calls are TRBV20-1 and TRBJ2-5; 12 positions match TRBD2. Sequences were obtained from peripheral blood or thyroid tissue (not recorded which). This sequence originates from an adult man with Graves' disease, either hyperthyroidism or ophthalmopathy (not recorded which). The CDR3 bases are TGCAGTGCTAGACCGACTAGCGGGGGTGAGACCCAGTACTTC. Translation gives CSARPTSGGETQYF.